Given below is one TCR beta chain in context. The target antigen is unknown. There are 15 residues in the CDR3. The germline CDR1 and CDR2 sequences are SQVTM and ANQGSEA. The V end lost 7 bases, the J end lost 3 bases, and 19 bases lay between the germline ends. The sample comes from a study of graft-versus-host responses after intestinal transplantation. Sequencing was performed with immunoSEQ multiplex PCR; in TCRdb, only in-frame clones are kept and a portion is missing. The repertoire holds approximately 120,000 clones, with approximately 92% as singletons. This specimen was unstimulated CD4+ T cells sorted from spleen or lymph node cells, taken before intestinal transplant. This chain connects TRBV29-1 to TRBJ2-1; possible D gene TRBD1, 5 bases. The receptor comes from a human donor who received an intestinal transplant. The CDR3 is CSGQGMDKIYNEQFF. Written as DNA, the CDR3 is TGCAGCGGGCAAGGGATGGACAAGATCTACAATGAGCAGTTCTTC.